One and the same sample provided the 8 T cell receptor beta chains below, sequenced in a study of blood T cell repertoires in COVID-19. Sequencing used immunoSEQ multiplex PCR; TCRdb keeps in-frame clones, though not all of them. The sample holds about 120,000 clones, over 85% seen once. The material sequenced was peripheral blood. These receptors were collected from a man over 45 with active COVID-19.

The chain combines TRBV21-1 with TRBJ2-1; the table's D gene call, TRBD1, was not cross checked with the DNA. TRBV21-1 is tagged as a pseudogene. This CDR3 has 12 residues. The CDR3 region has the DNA TGTGCCAGCATCTATGGGGGCCATGAGCAGTTCTTC. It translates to CASIYGGHEQFF.

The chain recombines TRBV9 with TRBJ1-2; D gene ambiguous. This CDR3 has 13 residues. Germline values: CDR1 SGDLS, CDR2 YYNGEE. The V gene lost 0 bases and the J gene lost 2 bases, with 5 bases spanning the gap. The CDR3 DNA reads TGTGCCAGCAGCGTAGTAAGCAACTATGGCTACACCTTC. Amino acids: CASSVVSNYGYTF.

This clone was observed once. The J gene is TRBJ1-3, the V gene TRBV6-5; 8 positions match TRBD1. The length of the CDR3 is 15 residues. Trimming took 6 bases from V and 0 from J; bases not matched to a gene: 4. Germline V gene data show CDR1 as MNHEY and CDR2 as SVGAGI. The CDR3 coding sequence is TGTGCCAGCAGACAGGGGGTCATCTCTGGAAACACCATATATTTT. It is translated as CASRQGVISGNTIYF.

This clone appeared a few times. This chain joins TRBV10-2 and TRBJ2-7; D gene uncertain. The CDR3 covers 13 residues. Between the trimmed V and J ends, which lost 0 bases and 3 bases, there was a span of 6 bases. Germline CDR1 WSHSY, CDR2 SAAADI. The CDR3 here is CASSESPSYEQYF. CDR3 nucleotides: TGCGCCAGCAGTGAGTCCCCCAGCTACGAGCAGTACTTC.

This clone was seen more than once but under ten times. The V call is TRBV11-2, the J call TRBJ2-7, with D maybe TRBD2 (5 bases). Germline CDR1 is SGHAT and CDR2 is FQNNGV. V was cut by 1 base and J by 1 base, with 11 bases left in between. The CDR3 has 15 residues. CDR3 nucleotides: TGTGCCAGCAGCTTAGGGCTCGGGGAATCCTACGAGCAGTACTTC. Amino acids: CASSLGLGESYEQYF. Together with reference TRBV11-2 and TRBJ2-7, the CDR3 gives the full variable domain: EAGVAQSPRYKIIEKRQSVAFWCNPISGHATLYWYQQILGQGPKLLIQFQNNGVVDDSQLPKDRFSAERLKGVDSTLKIQPAKLEDSAVYLCASSLGLGESYEQYFGPGTRLTVT.

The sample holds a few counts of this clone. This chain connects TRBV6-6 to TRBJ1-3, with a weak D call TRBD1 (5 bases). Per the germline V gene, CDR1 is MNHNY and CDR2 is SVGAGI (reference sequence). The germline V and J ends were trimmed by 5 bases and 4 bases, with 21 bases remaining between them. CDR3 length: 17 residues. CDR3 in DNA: TGTGCCAGCAGTCTACAAACGGGACTTACCCTCGGAAACACCATATATTTT. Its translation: CASSLQTGLTLGNTIYF.

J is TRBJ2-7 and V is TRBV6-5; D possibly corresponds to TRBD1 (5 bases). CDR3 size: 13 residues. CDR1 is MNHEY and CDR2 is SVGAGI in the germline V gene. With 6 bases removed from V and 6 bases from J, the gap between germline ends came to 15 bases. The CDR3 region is CASRSWFQGEQYV. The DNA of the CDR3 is TGTGCCAGCAGATCCTGGTTTCAGGGCGAGCAGTACGTC.

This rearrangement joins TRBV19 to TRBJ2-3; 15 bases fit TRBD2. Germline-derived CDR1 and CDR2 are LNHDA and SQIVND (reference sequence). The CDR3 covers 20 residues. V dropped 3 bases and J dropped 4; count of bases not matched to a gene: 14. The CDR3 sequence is CASSIGGTSGRSRLADTQYF. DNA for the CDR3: TGTGCCAGTAGTATTGGAGGGACTAGCGGGAGGAGTCGTCTGGCAGATACGCAGTATTTT.